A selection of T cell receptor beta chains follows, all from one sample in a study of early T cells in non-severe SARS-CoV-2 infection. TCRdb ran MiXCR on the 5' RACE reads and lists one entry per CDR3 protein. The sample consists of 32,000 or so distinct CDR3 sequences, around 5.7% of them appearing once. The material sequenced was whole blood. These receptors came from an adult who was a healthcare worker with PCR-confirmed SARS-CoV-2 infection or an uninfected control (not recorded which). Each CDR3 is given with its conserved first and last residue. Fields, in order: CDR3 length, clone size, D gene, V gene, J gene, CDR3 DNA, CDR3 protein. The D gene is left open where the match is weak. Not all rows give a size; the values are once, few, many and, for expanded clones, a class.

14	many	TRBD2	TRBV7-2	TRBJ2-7	TGTGCCAGCAGCTTACGCGGGGGGACGGGGGAGCAGTACTTC	CASSLRGGTGEQYF
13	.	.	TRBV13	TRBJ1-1	TGTGCCAGCAGCCTTCAGGGGCTCACTGAAGCTTTCTTT	CASSLQGLTEAFF
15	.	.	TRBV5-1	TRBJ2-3	TGCGCCAGCAGCTCGGACAGCTTTCGAAGAGAAACGCAGTATTTT	CASSSDSFRRETQYF
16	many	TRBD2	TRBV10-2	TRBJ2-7	TGCGCCAGCAGTGAGTCTTTAGCGGGGGGGCGGTACGAGCAGTACTTC	CASSESLAGGRYEQYF
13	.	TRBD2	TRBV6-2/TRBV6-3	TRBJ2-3	TGTGCCAGCAACGGACTAGCGGGAGATACGCAGTATTTT	CASNGLAGDTQYF
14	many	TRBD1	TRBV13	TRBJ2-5	TGTGCCAGCAGCCACCGGACAGGGATTGAGACCCAGTACTTC	CASSHRTGIETQYF
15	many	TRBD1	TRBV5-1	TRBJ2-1	TGCGCCAGCAGCTTAACGGACAGGGAGAACAATGAGCAGTTCTTC	CASSLTDRENNEQFF
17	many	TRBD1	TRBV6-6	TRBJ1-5	TGTGCCAGCAGTGAAGGACAGGGGGCTTTTACTAATCAGCCCCAGCATTTT	CASSEGQGAFTNQPQHF
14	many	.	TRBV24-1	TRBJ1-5	TGTGCCACCAGTGAGGCCCGGGGGAATCAGCCCCAGCATTTT	CATSEARGNQPQHF
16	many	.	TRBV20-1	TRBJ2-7	TGCAGTGCCGACGAGATCGACGGCTATTTCTCCTACGAGCAGTACTTC	CSADEIDGYFSYEQYF
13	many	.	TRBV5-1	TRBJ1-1	TGCGCCAGCAGAACGACACACAACACTGAAGCTTTCTTT	CASRTTHNTEAFF
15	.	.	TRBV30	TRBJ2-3	TGTGCCTGGAGTGGGGGCCCACACCACACAGATACGCAGTATTTT	CAWSGGPHHTDTQYF
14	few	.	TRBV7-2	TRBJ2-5	TGTGCCAGCAGCCTCCGGGACTGGCAAGAGACCCAGTACTTC	CASSLRDWQETQYF
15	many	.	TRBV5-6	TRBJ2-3	TGTGCCAGCAGCCCAACGGACTTTTCCAGAGATACGCAGTATTTT	CASSPTDFSRDTQYF
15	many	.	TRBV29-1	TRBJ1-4	TGCAGCGTTGAGACGTGGACCTCAACTAATGAAAAACTGTTTTTT	CSVETWTSTNEKLFF
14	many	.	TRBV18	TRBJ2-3	TGTGCCAGCTCCCCCGGGACGCACACAGATACGCAGTATTTT	CASSPGTHTDTQYF
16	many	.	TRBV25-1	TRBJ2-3	TGTGCCAGCAGTTCTCTCGGTGACCCCGACACAGATACGCAGTATTTT	CASSSLGDPDTDTQYF
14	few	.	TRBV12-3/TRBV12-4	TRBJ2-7	TGTGCCAGCAGTTTTTTGGGGGGGGCCGACGAGCAGTACTTC	CASSFLGGADEQYF
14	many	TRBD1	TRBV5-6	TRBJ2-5	TGTGCCAGCAGCGCCGGACAGGGACGAGAGACCCAGTACTTC	CASSAGQGRETQYF
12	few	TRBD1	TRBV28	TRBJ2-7	TGTGCCAGCAGCTGGGCCGGGACAGGGGTAGCCTTC	CASSWAGTGVAF
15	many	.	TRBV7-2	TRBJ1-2	TGTGCCAGCAGCCCGTCCGGAGTATCTAACTATGGCTACACCTTC	CASSPSGVSNYGYTF
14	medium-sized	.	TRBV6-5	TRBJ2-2	TGTGCCAGCAGTTACACGGACGGCACCGGGGAGCTGTTTTTT	CASSYTDGTGELFF
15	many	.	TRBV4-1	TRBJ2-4	TGCGCCAGCAGCCAAGAGAAGAGTGGGAGAAACATTCAGTACTTC	CASSQEKSGRNIQYF
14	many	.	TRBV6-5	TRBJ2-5	TGTGCCAGCAGTTACTCGATAGGGTCCGAGACCCAGTACTTC	CASSYSIGSETQYF
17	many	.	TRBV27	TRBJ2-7	TGTGCCAGCAGTTTATCGGGGCAGGGAAACCGTGCCTACGAGCTGTACTTC	CASSLSGQGNRAYELYF
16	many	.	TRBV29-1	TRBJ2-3	TGCAGCGTTGAGGGCGGAAGGGGGATCGAGACAGATACGCAGTATTTT	CSVEGGRGIETDTQYF
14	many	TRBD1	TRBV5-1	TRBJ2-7	TGCGCCAGCAGCTTCGACAGGGGATTGTACGAGCAGTACTTC	CASSFDRGLYEQYF
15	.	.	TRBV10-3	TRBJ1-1	TGTGCCATCAGTGACGGGAAGGGGGGAAGGGCTGAAGCTTTCTTT	CAISDGKGGRAEAFF
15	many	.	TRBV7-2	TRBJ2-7	TGTGCCAGCAGCTTACTAGCCTTACAGTCCCACGAGCAGTACTTC	CASSLLALQSHEQYF
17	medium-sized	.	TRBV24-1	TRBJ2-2	TGTGCCACCAGTGACAAGTGGCGGGACCTTAACACCGGGGAGCTGTTTTTT	CATSDKWRDLNTGELFF
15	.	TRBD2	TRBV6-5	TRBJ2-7	TGTGCCAGCACCGCCGGGGTAGCGGGGATGGGGGAGCAGTACTTC	CASTAGVAGMGEQYF
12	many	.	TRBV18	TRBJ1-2	TGTGCCAGCTCACAGGCCTCCTATGGCTACACCTTC	CASSQASYGYTF
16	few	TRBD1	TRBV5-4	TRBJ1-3	TGTGCCAGCAGCTTCCTGCAGGGGGGACCTGGAAACACCATATATTTT	CASSFLQGGPGNTIYF
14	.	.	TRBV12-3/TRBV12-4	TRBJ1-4	TGTGCCAGCAGTTTGGGCGGGAATAATGAAAAACTGTTTTTT	CASSLGGNNEKLFF
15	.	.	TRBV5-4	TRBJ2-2	TGTGCCAGCATCCCTGGGCCCCAGGGGACCGGGGAGCTGTTTTTT	CASIPGPQGTGELFF
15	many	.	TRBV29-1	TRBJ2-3	TGCAGCGGGATAAAAGACAGAGCCTTCACAGATACGCAGTATTTT	CSGIKDRAFTDTQYF
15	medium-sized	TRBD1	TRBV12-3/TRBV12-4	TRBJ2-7	TGTGCCAGCAGCGAGGGACAGGGTCATAGGAACGAGCAGTACTTC	CASSEGQGHRNEQYF
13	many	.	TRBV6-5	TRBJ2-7	TGTGCCAGCAGTTACTTCGACAGTAACGAGCAGTACTTC	CASSYFDSNEQYF
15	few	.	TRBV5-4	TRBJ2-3	TGTGCCAGCAGCTTGTTAATGGGACGCCCAGATACGCAGTATTTT	CASSLLMGRPDTQYF
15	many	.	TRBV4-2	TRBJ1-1	TGTGCCAGCAGCCAAGGGCGAGGCATGAACACTGAAGCTTTCTTT	CASSQGRGMNTEAFF
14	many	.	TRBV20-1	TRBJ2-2	TGCAGTGCTGATGGGACATTGAACACCGGGGAGCTGTTTTTT	CSADGTLNTGELFF
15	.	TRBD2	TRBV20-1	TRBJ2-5	TGCAGTGCCATCCTCCCCGGGAGGGTGCAAGAGACCCAGTACTTC	CSAILPGRVQETQYF
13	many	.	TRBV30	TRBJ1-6	TGTGCCTGGAGTCCCATGGGGGGTTCACCCCTCCACTTT	CAWSPMGGSPLHF
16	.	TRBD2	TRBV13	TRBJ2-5	TGTGCCAGCAGCTTAGGCCTAGCGGGGGGCCAAGAGACCCAGTACTTC	CASSLGLAGGQETQYF
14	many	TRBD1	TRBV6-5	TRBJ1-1	TGTGCCAGCACCCCGAGGACAGGGGGCACTGAAGCTTTCTTT	CASTPRTGGTEAFF
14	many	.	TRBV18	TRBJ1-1	TGTGCCAGCTCACCCCTACCCGACAGGACTGAAGCTTTCTTT	CASSPLPDRTEAFF
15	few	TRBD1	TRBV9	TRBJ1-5	TGTGCCAGCAGCGCAGGGGGACGGGGCAATCAGCCCCAGCATTTT	CASSAGGRGNQPQHF
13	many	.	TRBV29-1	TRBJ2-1	TGCAGCGTTGAAGGACGGACAGTCAATGAGCAGTTCTTC	CSVEGRTVNEQFF
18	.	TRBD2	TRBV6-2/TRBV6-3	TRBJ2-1	TGTGCCAGCAGTTACCGAGGGAGGACTAGCGGGGTGTACAATGAGCAGTTCTTC	CASSYRGRTSGVYNEQFF
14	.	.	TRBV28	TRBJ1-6	TGTGCCAGCAGTACAGGGAGCAGTTATTCACCCCTCCACTTT	CASSTGSSYSPLHF
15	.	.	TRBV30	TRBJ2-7	TGTGCCTGGAAACCGAGGAGGGAAATTGCCTACGAGCAGTACTTC	CAWKPRREIAYEQYF
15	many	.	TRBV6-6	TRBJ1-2	TGTGCCAGCAGTGTCCGGGACAACTCCCCTTATGGCTACACCTTC	CASSVRDNSPYGYTF
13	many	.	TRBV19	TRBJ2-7	TGTGCCAGTCGGGGGGCCACAACCTACGAGCAGTACTTC	CASRGATTYEQYF
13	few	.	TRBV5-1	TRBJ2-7	TGCGCCAGCAGCTTCACCTCGAGCTACGAGCAGTACTTC	CASSFTSSYEQYF
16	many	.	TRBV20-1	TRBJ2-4	TGCAGTGCTAGGGAACTAGCCGGATTTGCCAAAAACATTCAGTACTTC	CSARELAGFAKNIQYF
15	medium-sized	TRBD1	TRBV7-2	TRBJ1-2	TGTGCCAGCAGCCTAGAAGGCCAGGGGGCGTATGGCTACACCTTC	CASSLEGQGAYGYTF
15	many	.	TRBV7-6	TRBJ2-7	TGTGCCAGCAGCGCCTCACAGGGACCCACCTACGAGCAGTACTTC	CASSASQGPTYEQYF
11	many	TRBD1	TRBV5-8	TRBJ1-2	TGTGCGCAGGGGGCGAACTATGGCTACACCTTC	CAQGANYGYTF
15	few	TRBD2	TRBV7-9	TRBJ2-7	TGTGCCAGCAGCATGACTAGCGGGGGGCGGAACGAGCAGTACTTC	CASSMTSGGRNEQYF